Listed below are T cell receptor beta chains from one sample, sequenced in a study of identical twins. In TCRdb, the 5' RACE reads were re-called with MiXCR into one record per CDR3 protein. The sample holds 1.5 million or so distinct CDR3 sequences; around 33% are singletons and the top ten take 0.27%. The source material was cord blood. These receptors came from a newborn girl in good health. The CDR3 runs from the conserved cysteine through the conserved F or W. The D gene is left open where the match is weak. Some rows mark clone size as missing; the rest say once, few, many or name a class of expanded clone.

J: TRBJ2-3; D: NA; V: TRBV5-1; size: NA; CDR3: CASSFRGAATDTQYF; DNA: TGCGCCAGCAGTTTCCGGGGGGCCGCCACAGATACGCAGTATTTT
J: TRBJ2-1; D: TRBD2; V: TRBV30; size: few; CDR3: CAWSGLAEQFF; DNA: TGTGCCTGGAGCGGACTAGCGGAGCAGTTCTTC
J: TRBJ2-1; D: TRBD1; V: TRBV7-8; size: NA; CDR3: CASHKRGGSSYNEQFF; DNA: TGTGCCAGCCATAAAAGAGGGGGCTCCTCCTACAATGAGCAGTTCTTC
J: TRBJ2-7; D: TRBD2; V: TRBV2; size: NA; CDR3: CASSVLASGTYEQYF; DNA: TGTGCCAGCAGTGTTCTCGCTAGCGGGACCTACGAGCAGTACTTC
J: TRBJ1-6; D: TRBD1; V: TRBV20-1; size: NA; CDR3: CSAADRGDNSPLHF; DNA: TGCAGTGCCGCAGACAGGGGGGATAATTCACCCCTCCACTTT
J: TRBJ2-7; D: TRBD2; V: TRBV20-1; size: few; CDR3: CSADSGRVYEQYF; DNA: TGCAGTGCTGACAGCGGGAGAGTATACGAGCAGTACTTC
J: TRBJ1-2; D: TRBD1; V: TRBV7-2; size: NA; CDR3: CASSLAGTGPNYGYTF; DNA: TGTGCCAGCAGCTTAGCCGGGACAGGGCCTAACTATGGCTACACCTTC
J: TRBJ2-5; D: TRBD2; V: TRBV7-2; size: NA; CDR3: CASSPYVGLAGGDETQYF; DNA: TGTGCCAGCAGCCCCTATGTGGGACTAGCGGGAGGGGATGAGACCCAGTACTTC
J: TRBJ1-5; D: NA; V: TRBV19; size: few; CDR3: CASANRDNQPQHF; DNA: TGTGCCAGTGCAAACCGGGACAATCAGCCCCAGCATTTT
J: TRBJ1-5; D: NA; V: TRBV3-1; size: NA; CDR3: CASSPGAQPNQPQHF; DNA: TGTGCCAGCAGCCCCGGGGCACAGCCGAATCAGCCCCAGCATTTT
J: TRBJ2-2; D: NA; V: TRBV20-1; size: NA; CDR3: CSARAGRTITGELFF; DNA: TGCAGTGCTAGAGCCGGCAGGACGATCACCGGGGAGCTGTTTTTT
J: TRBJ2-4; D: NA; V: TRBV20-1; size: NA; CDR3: CSARVRPGPQDIQYF; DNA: TGCAGTGCTAGAGTTCGGCCGGGACCGCAGGACATTCAGTACTTC
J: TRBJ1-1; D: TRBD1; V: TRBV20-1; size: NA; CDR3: CSDRRQGRTEAFF; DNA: TGCAGTGATAGGAGACAGGGGAGGACTGAAGCTTTCTTT
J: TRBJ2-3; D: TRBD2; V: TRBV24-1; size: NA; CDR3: CATSGSAGGSDTQYF; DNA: TGTGCCACCAGTGGTTCTGCGGGAGGCTCAGATACGCAGTATTTT
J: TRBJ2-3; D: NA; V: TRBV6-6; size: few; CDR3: CASSLTHWGDTQYF; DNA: TGTGCCAGCAGCCTAACCCACTGGGGAGATACGCAGTATTTT
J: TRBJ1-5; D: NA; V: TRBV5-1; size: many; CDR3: CASSLGHNQPQHF; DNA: TGCGCCAGCAGCTTGGGACACAATCAGCCCCAGCATTTT
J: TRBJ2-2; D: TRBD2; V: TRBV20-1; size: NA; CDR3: CSARRLRGTNTGELFF; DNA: TGCAGTGCTAGACGTCTGCGGGGGACCAACACCGGGGAGCTGTTTTTT
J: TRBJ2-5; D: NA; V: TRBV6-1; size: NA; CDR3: CASSANQGIRQETQYF; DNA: TGTGCCAGCAGTGCAAACCAGGGGATAAGGCAAGAGACCCAGTACTTC
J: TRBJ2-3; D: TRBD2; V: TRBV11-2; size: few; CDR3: CASSSGTSGDTQYF; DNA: TGTGCCAGCAGCAGCGGGACCTCTGGAGATACGCAGTATTTT
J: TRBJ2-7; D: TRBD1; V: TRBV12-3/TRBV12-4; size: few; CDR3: CASSATGVGYEQYF; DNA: TGTGCCAGCAGCGCCACAGGGGTGGGCTACGAGCAGTACTTC
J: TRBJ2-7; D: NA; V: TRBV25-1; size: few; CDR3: CASSEYGPGYEQYF; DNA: TGTGCCAGCAGTGAATATGGCCCCGGCTACGAGCAGTACTTC
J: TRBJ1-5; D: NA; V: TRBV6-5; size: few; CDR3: CAIPSRPQHF; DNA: TGTGCCATCCCCTCCAGGCCCCAGCATTTT
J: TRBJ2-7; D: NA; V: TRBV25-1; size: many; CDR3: CASSVRRVPYEQYF; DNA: TGTGCCAGCAGTGTTCGACGGGTACCCTACGAGCAGTACTTC
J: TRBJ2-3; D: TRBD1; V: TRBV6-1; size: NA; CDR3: CAIKNRDRATDTQYF; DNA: TGTGCCATCAAGAACCGGGACAGGGCAACAGATACGCAGTATTTT
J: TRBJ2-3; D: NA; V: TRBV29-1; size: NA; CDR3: CSVVRRVTDTQYF; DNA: TGCAGCGTTGTAAGGAGGGTCACAGATACGCAGTATTTT
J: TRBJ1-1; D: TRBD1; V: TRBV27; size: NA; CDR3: CASSFRGQGHTEAFF; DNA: TGTGCCAGCAGTTTTCGAGGACAGGGGCACACTGAAGCTTTCTTT
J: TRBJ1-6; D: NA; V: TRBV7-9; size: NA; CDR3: CASSPQTQGIRSPLHF; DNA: TGTGCCAGCAGCCCACAGACCCAGGGGATAAGGTCACCCCTCCACTTT
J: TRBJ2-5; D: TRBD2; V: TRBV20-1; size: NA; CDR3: CSARDPGSGQETQYF; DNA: TGCAGTGCTAGAGATCCGGGTAGCGGGCAAGAGACCCAGTACTTC
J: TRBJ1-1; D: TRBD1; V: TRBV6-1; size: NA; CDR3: CASRSTGVTEAFF; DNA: TGTGCCAGCAGGTCCACAGGGGTCACTGAAGCTTTCTTT
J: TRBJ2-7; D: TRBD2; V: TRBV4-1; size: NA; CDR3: CASSQVRPSGVRFYEQYF; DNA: TGCGCCAGCAGCCAAGTCAGGCCTAGCGGGGTGCGGTTCTACGAGCAGTACTTC
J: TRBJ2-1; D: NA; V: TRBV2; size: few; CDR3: CASRGDGQNEQFF; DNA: TGTGCCAGCAGGGGGGACGGGCAGAATGAGCAGTTCTTC